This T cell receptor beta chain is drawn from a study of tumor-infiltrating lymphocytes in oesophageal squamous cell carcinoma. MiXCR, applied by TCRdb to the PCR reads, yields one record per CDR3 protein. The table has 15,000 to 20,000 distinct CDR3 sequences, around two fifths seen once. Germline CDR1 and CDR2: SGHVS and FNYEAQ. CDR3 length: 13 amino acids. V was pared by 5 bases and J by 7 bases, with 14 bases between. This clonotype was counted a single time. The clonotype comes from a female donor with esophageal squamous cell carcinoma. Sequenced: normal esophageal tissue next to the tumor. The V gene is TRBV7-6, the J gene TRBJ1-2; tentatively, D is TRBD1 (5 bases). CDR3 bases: TGTGCCAGCAGCCCCGGCAGGGCAGGTGGCTACACCTTC. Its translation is CASSPGRAGGYTF.